The source of this T cell receptor (beta chain) is a study of T-cell memory formation after mild COVID-19. Overall study findings and caveats: Pre-infection memory carried some responding clones, suggesting that cross-reactive memory joined. Clones from the second wave (peaking day 37) had unconfirmed SARS-CoV-2 specificity. A balance of CD4 and CD8 characterized clones contracting day 15 to 85, whereas later expanders leaned CD4+.

The table lists this clonotype with a few counts. Its antigen is not known. Germline V gene data show CDR1 as MNHEY and CDR2 as SVGAGI. The CDR3 runs 13 residues. With 2 bases removed from V and 9 bases from J, the gap between germline ends came to 14 bases. One entry per CDR3 protein results from TCRdb running MiXCR on the 5' RACE reads. The sample has approximately 340,000 distinct CDR3 sequences, under 15% seen once. V gene TRBV6-5 combines with J gene TRBJ2-7; no definite D call. The source material was PBMCs or a T cell subset sorted from them (not recorded which). The sequence was obtained from a man aged 18 to 29 who had mild COVID-19 (a few samples of this study predate the infection). Cell type and time point are not known. This CDR3 is CASSYGSNTWQYV. The CDR3, as DNA: TGTGCCAGCAGTTACGGTTCAAACACGTGGCAGTACGTC.